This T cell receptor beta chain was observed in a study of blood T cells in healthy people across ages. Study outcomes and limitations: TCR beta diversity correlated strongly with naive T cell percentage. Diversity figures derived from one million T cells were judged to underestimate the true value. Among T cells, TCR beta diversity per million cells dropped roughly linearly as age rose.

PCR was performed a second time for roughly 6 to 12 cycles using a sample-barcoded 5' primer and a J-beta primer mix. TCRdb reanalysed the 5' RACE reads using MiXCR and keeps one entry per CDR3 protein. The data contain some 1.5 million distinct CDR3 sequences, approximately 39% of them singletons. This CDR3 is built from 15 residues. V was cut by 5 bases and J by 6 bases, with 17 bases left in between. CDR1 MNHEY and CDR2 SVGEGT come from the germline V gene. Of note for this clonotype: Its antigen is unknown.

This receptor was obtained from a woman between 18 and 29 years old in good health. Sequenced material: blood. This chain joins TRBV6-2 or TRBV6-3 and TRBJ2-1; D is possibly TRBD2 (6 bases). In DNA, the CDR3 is TGTGCCAGCAGTCCCCCGTCAGCGGGCTGCAATGAGCAGTTCTTC. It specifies CASSPPSAGCNEQFF.